This paragraph reports one TCR beta chain. The target antigen is unknown. The data derive from a study of post-analysis software for immune sequencing data. The wider study: Patients had relapsing-remitting, secondary progressive or progressive-relapsing multiple sclerosis; some lacked subtype. Broader study findings: Significantly lower normalized Chao1 diversity was seen in multiple sclerosis patients than in controls. By F measure, samples from a shared preparation batch strongly co-clustered. Patients carried roughly 5 TRBV segments more frequently than controls did, and TRBV5-6, TRBV5-1 and TRBV20-1 were among them.

The TCR beta cDNA libraries carried unique molecular identifiers. Researchers reported around 510,000 cDNA molecules coming from approximately 1 to 10 million T cells. Via MiXCR, TCRdb re-called the PCR reads, giving one row per CDR3 protein. The data show roughly 540,000 distinct CDR3 sequences, around a third seen once. V was shortened by 0 bases and J by 3 bases, with 12 bases between the two germline ends. This CDR3 spans 15 amino acids. The germline V gene has CDR1 KGHSY and CDR2 FQNENV. The sample was blood. The clonotype was recovered from a girl aged 2-17 years with multiple sclerosis. The gene calls are TRBV16 and TRBJ2-7; D is perhaps TRBD1 (6 bases). The CDR3 bases are TGTGCCAGCAGCCAATCGGGGCAGGGGAACTACGAGCAGTACTTC. Encoded protein: CASSQSGQGNYEQYF.